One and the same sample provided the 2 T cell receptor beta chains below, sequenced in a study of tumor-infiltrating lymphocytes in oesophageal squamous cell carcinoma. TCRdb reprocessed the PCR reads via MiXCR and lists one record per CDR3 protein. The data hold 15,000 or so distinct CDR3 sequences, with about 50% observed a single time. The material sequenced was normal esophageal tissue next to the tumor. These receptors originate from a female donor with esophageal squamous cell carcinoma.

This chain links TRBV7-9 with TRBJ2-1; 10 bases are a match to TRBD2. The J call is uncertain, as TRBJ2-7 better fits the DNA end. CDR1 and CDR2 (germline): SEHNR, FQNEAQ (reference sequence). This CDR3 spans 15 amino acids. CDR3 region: CASSRSGRSYNEQYF. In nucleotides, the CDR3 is TGTGCCAGCAGCCGTAGCGGGAGGTCCTACAATGAGCAGTACTTC.

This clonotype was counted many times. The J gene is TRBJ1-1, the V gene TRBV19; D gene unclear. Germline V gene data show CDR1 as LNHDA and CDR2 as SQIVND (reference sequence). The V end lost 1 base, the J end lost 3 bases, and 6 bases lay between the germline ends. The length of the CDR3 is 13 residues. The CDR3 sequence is CASSIGEDTEAFF. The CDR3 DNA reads TGTGCCAGTAGTATAGGGGAGGACACTGAAGCTTTCTTT.